This T cell receptor beta chain derives from a study of tumor-infiltrating lymphocytes in oesophageal squamous cell carcinoma. TCRdb re-called the PCR reads with MiXCR, one entry per CDR3 protein. Of about 22,000 distinct CDR3 sequences detected, approximately 40% appear once; the ten largest clones hold about an eighth. The CDR3 consists of 15 residues. Germline assignment: CDR1 MGHDK and CDR2 SYGVNS. Material for sequencing was esophageal tumor tissue. The sequence was collected from a male donor with esophageal squamous cell carcinoma. This chain uses TRBV25-1 with TRBJ1-1; 7 bases map to TRBD1. The closer fit of TRBJ1-6 to the DNA end suggests the J call may be wrong. DNA of the CDR3: TGTGCCAGCAGTGAAGGGACAGCCCATAATTCACCCCTCCACTTT. As protein: CASSEGTAHNSPLHF.